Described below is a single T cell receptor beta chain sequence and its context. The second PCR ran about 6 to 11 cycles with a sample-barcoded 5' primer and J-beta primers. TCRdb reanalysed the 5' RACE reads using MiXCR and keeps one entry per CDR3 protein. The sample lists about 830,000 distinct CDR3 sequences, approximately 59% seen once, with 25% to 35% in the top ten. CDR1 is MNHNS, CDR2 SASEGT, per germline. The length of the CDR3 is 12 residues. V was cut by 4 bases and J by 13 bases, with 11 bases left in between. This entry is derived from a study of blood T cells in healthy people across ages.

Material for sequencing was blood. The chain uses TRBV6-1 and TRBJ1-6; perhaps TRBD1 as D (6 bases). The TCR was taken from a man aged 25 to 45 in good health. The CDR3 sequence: CASSVYRDPLHF. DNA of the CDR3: TGTGCCAGCAGTGTTTACAGGGACCCCCTCCACTTT.